Shown below are 18 T cell receptor beta chains from a single sample sequenced in a study of cytomegalovirus exposure and HLA in healthy donors. The PCR employed 60 Vbeta primers together with 13 Jbeta primers. Sequencing was performed with immunoSEQ multiplex PCR; in TCRdb, only in-frame clones are kept and a portion is missing. The sample's table shows approximately 210,000 clones. What was sequenced was PBMCs. The receptors stem from a woman in her twenties or thirties in good health and CMV-seropositive.

The V and J genes are TRBV10-3 and TRBJ2-7; 8 nucleotides align to TRBD1. CDR1 is ENHRY and CDR2 is SYGVKD in the germline V gene. With V trimmed by 7 bases and J by 6 bases, 8 bases remained unmatched. The CDR3 is made up of 13 amino acids. The CDR3 nucleotides are TGTGCCATCAATCCCCAGACAGGGGTCGAGCAGTACTTC. Translated, it gives CAINPQTGVEQYF.

The chain employs TRBV5-4 and TRBJ1-1; TRBD1 agrees at 9 bases. In germline, CDR1 is SGHNT, CDR2 YYREEE (reference sequence). V lost 4 bases to trimming and J lost 5 bases; unmatched junction nucleotides: 15. This CDR3 has 17 residues. CDR3 region: CASSPTGGGFASTEAFF. The CDR3 bases are TGTGCCAGCAGCCCGACAGGGGGAGGGTTTGCTAGTACTGAAGCTTTCTTT.

V and J are TRBV28 and TRBJ1-2; D not resolved. CDR1 is MDHEN and CDR2 is SYDVKM in the germline V gene. The CDR3 has 13 residues. V lost 4 bases, J lost 8 bases, and 14 bases lay in between. This chain's CDR3 is CASSSLAVPGYTF. The CDR3, as DNA: TGTGCCAGCAGTTCCCTTGCGGTGCCGGGCTACACCTTC.

The gene calls are TRBV14 and TRBJ2-6, with D uncertain. This CDR3 has 17 amino acids. Germline V CDR1 and CDR2: SGHDN, FVKESK. The germline V and J ends were trimmed by 4 bases and 4 bases, with 17 bases remaining between them. The CDR3 spells CASSPSVGVKGANVLTF. CDR3 in DNA: TGTGCCAGCAGCCCGTCGGTAGGAGTTAAAGGGGCCAACGTCCTGACTTTC.

V usage is TRBV6-5 and J usage is TRBJ2-7, with no clear D. CDR1 and CDR2 (germline): MNHEY, SVGAGI. V shed 10 bases and J shed 2 bases, with 15 bases lying between them. The CDR3 spans 13 residues. The CDR3 sequence is CATYGGTAYEQYF. As DNA, the CDR3 is TGTGCCACATACGGCGGAACCGCCTACGAGCAGTACTTC.

The chain uses TRBV10-1 and TRBJ1-5; D is uncertain. CDR1 is WNHNN, CDR2 SYGVQD, per germline (reference sequence). The V gene lost 0 bases and the J gene lost 1 base, with 4 bases spanning the gap. The CDR3 is 14 residues long. The CDR3 region is CASSESGSNQPQHF. The CDR3 DNA is TGCGCCAGCAGTGAGTCCGGGAGCAATCAGCCCCAGCATTTT.

V usage is TRBV29-1 and J usage is TRBJ2-6, with 7 bases fitting TRBD1. V shed 3 bases, J shed 2 bases, and the junction held 1 base outside the gene matches. CDR3 length: 14 amino acids. Germline V CDR1 and CDR2: SQVTM, ANQGSEA. The CDR3 DNA is TGCAGCGTTGACACAGGGGCTGGGGCCAACGTCCTGACTTTC. Encoded protein: CSVDTGAGANVLTF.

This chain uses TRBV25-1 with TRBJ1-4, with a tentative D call TRBD1 (6 bases). CDR1 and CDR2 (germline): MGHDK, SYGVNS. V was trimmed by 2 bases and J by 5 bases, leaving 12 bases between them. The CDR3 covers 15 residues. The CDR3 region is CASSEPQGGNEKLFF. The CDR3 region has the DNA TGTGCCAGCAGTGAACCACAGGGAGGGAATGAAAAACTGTTTTTT.

This chain connects TRBV9 to TRBJ2-5; 7 bases are a match to TRBD1. Losses at the gene ends were 3 bases for V and 4 bases for J; bases not matched to a gene: 9. CDR1 and CDR2 (germline): SGDLS, YYNGEE. CDR3 length equals 15 residues. The CDR3 sequence is CASSGGDRKIETQYF. For the CDR3, the DNA is TGTGCCAGCAGCGGAGGGGACAGAAAGATAGAGACCCAGTACTTC.

The chain uses TRBV7-8 and TRBJ1-1, with 8 bases that match TRBD1. The V segment lost 4 bases and the J segment 0 bases; nucleotides outside the gene matches: 4. The germline CDR1 and CDR2 sequences are SGHVS and FQNEAQ. This CDR3 has 15 residues. Here the CDR3 reads CASSSRDRLNTEAFF. DNA for the CDR3: TGTGCCAGCAGCTCTCGGGACAGGTTGAACACTGAAGCTTTCTTT.

The rearrangement uses TRBV11-2 and TRBJ1-2; D is unresolved. The germline V gene has CDR1 SGHAT and CDR2 FQNNGV. The CDR3 has 13 residues. Trimming removed 0 bases at V and 8 bases at J, with 10 bases between. CDR3 DNA: TGTGCCAGCAGCTTAGACCGGGTCCGGGGCTACACCTTC. It yields the protein CASSLDRVRGYTF.

The chain carries TRBV5-4 and TRBJ2-7; 11 bases fit TRBD2. Germline V gives CDR1 SGHNT, CDR2 YYREEE (reference sequence). The CDR3 runs to 15 residues. Unmatched junction bases numbered 5, after V lost 4 bases and J lost 2 bases. The CDR3 region is CASSVTSGIAYEQYF. CDR3 coding DNA: TGTGCCAGCAGCGTGACTAGCGGGATAGCCTACGAGCAGTACTTC.

The rearrangement links TRBV5-1 to TRBJ2-5, with 7 bases fitting TRBD1. The J call is in doubt because the DNA end fits TRBJ2-7 better. Germline values: CDR1 SGHRS, CDR2 YFSETQ. This CDR3 has 13 amino acids. The CDR3 protein is CASSLDRGHEQYF. CDR3 bases: TGCGCCAGCAGCTTGGACAGGGGCCACGAGCAGTACTTC.

The chain couples TRBV30 to TRBJ2-3; tentative D call: TRBD2 (6 bases). CDR1 is GTSNPN and CDR2 is SVGIG in the germline V gene (reference sequence). CDR3 size: 13 residues. V was shortened by 1 base and J by 4 bases, with 9 bases between the two germline ends. The CDR3 protein is CAWSGGGADTQYF. DNA of the CDR3: TGTGCCTGGAGTGGCGGCGGGGCAGATACGCAGTATTTT. The whole variable domain, remainder taken from reference TRBV30 and TRBJ2-3, is SQTIHQWPATLVQPVGSPLSLECTVEGTSNPNLYWYRQAAGRGLQLLFYSVGIGQISSEVPQNLSASRPQDRQFILSSKKLLLSDSGFYLCAWSGGGADTQYFGPGTRLTVL.

The chain employs TRBV10-3 and TRBJ2-7, with D perhaps TRBD1 (6 bases). V lost 10 bases to trimming and J lost 3 bases, with 10 bases between them. CDR1 is ENHRY, CDR2 SYGVKD, per germline. The CDR3 is made up of 11 amino acids. The CDR3 DNA sequence: TGTGCCACGACAGGAAACTACGAGCAGTACTTC. This translates into CATTGNYEQYF.

The chain links TRBV29-1 to TRBJ1-2, with TRBD1 as a possible D gene (6 bases). The CDR3 runs 11 residues. Germline-derived CDR1 and CDR2 are SQVTM and ANQGSEA. The V end was cut by 6 bases, the J end by 8 bases, with 13 bases between. CDR3 DNA sequence: TGCAGCGTATGGGGGGGCGGCGGCTACACCTTC. Translation gives CSVWGGGGYTF.

This sequence joins TRBV28 and TRBJ2-4; 7 bases align to TRBD2. Germline-derived CDR1 and CDR2 are MDHEN and SYDVKM. V was pared by 5 bases and J by 1 base, with 5 bases of the junction left unmatched. The CDR3 is 15 residues long. CDR3 residues: CASSVTGGAKNIQYF. As DNA, the CDR3 is TGTGCCAGCAGTGTGACCGGGGGGGCCAAAAACATTCAGTACTTC.

The rearrangement joins TRBV7-2 to TRBJ2-7, with 7 bases aligning to TRBD1. In germline, CDR1 is SGHTA, CDR2 FQGNSA. J gave up 0 bases and V 5 bases, and 10 bases lay outside the gene matches. The CDR3 extends over 16 amino acids. The CDR3 loop reads CASSPKGRGSSYEQYF. Written as DNA, the CDR3 is TGTGCCAGCAGCCCCAAGGGCAGGGGGAGCTCCTACGAGCAGTACTTC.